The clone carrying this T cell receptor beta chain occurred a few times. CDR1 and CDR2 (germline): MNHNS, SASEGT. Germline trimming cut 6 bases from V and 4 bases from J; bases unmatched to any gene: 4. CDR3 length: 14 amino acids. The data originate from a study of metastatic and nonmetastatic thyroid tumors. Until they underwent thyroid surgery, no patient had received any treatment. TCRdb re-called the PCR reads with MiXCR. The sample holds over 45,000 clones, more than 20% seen once. The sequence was collected from a male donor with papillary thyroid cancer or a benign thyroid nodule (not recorded which). Some clones in this sample may be carry-over from other donors' samples. The sample taken for sequencing was blood. The V and J genes are TRBV6-1 and TRBJ1-2; 11 nucleotides line up with TRBD1. The chain's CDR3 is CASRRGTGGYGYTF. In DNA, the CDR3 is TGTGCCAGCAGACGGGGGACAGGGGGCTATGGCTACACCTTC.